The next 4 T cell receptor beta chains were all read from a single sample in a study of T cell responses to AZD1222 COVID-19 vaccine. Repertoires were generated with immunoSEQ multiplex PCR, while TCRdb's copy carries only in-frame clones and drops some. The sample lists fewer than 200,000 clones, about 89% occurring once. The source was peripheral blood, collected on day 0 of AZD1222 vaccination. Receptor source: an adult in good health.

J is TRBJ1-5 and V is TRBV6-5; D ambiguous. Germline V CDR1 and CDR2: MNHEY, SVGAGI. The V end lost 7 bases, the J end lost 7 bases, and 11 bases lay between the germline ends. This CDR3 comprises 12 residues. CDR3 region: CASKEVGQPQHF. DNA of the CDR3: TGTGCCAGCAAAGAGGTCGGGCAGCCCCAGCATTTT.

Notes on this clone: Other DNA sequences in the same sample also yield this CDR3. The chain carries TRBV7-2 and TRBJ2-7; D is perhaps TRBD1 or TRBD2 (5 bases each). Germline V gene lookup returns CDR1 SGHTA and CDR2 FQGNSA. This CDR3 is 15 amino acids long. The V end lost 0 bases, the J end lost 3 bases, and 12 bases lay between the germline ends. For the CDR3, the DNA is TGTGCCAGCAGCTTAGCCGGGACCGGAGGCTACGAGCAGTACTTC. It specifies CASSLAGTGGYEQYF. Based on the CDR3 plus reference TRBV7-2 and TRBJ2-7, the full variable domain is GAGVSQSPSNKVTEKGKDVELRCDPISGHTALYWYRQSLGQGLEFLIYFQGNSAPDKSGLPSDRFSAERTGGSVSTLTIQRTQQEDSAVYLCASSLAGTGGYEQYFGPGTRLTVT.

The chain has TRBV6-4 and TRBJ2-3, with a weak D call TRBD1 (6 bases). Germline CDR1 MRHNA, CDR2 SNTAGT. V shed 3 bases and J shed 1 base, with 17 bases lying between them. This CDR3 is built from 17 residues. CDR3 nucleotide sequence: TGTGCCAGCAGTGAGGCCGCCGGGACAATAGGCACAGATACGCAGTATTTT. Its protein product is CASSEAAGTIGTDTQYF.

J is TRBJ2-7 and V is TRBV18; 13 bases match TRBD2. The junction had 2 bases not matched to a gene; V was cut back by 2 bases and J by 4 bases. Per germline, CDR1 KGHSH and CDR2 LQKENI. The CDR3 sequence is 15 residues long. CDR3 coding DNA: TGTGCCAGCTCACCAACTAGCGGGAGGGCATACGAGCAGTACTTC. This codes for CASSPTSGRAYEQYF.